What follows describes a single T cell receptor (beta chain). These data belong to a study of blood T cell repertoires in COVID-19. Whole-study context: COVID-19 samples collected from the United States, Italy and Spain covered acute and convalescent phases.

V was trimmed by 4 bases and J by 5 bases, leaving 14 bases between them. Germline values: CDR1 SGHTA, CDR2 FQGNSA. CDR3 length equals 14 residues. As originally analysed: How many nucleated cells were present was estimated from reference gene primer amplification. The protocol was immunoSEQ multiplex PCR, while the TCRdb copy is restricted to in-frame clones and leaves out a portion. That table is the source of V, J and clone size, and D and trimming were worked out from the DNA. Among roughly 300,000 clones listed, less than 90% were seen once. The chain joins TRBV7-2 to TRBJ2-5, with unresolved D. The sample comprised peripheral blood. This clonotype originated in a human donor in a cohort sampled during active COVID-19. The CDR3 protein is CASSSIYLIETQYF. CDR3 coding DNA: TGTGCCAGCAGCTCAATTTACCTAATCGAGACCCAGTACTTC.